This T cell receptor beta chain is from a study of cytomegalovirus exposure and HLA in healthy donors. Study background: An earlier analysis found around 100 million unique TCR beta sequences from around 180 million T cells.

This PCR relied on a set of 60 Vbeta primers and 13 Jbeta primers. Profiled with immunoSEQ multiplex PCR; TCRdb holds only in-frame clones, not every one. Recorded for this sample: more than 140,000 clones. This CDR3 region has 16 residues. V lost 2 bases to trimming and J lost 3 bases; unmatched junction nucleotides: 1. In germline, CDR1 is SGHVS, CDR2 FNYEAQ. The sequence was collected from a woman aged 18-35 years in good health and CMV-seronegative. The chain joins TRBV7-6 to TRBJ2-3, with 14 bases matching TRBD2. The sequenced sample consisted of PBMCs. For the CDR3, the DNA is TGTGCCAGCAGCTTATGGACTAGCGGGGGGACAGATACGCAGTATTTT. The encoded protein is CASSLWTSGGTDTQYF.